Listed here are 8 T cell receptor beta chains from one sample, sequenced in a study of blood T cell repertoires in COVID-19 (dated by TCRdb to 2020 to 2022). The library came from the immunoSEQ multiplex PCR assay. The table comes from immuneACCESS by way of TCRdb, which keeps in-frame sequences with V and J called. Part of the clones is missing from these tables; in studies checked, under half for an unresolved V gene and the rest for unknown reasons. The sample table holds about 140,000 clones, of which 60% to 80% were seen once. Of the sample, 2.5% to 3% falls within the top ten clones. Material: PBMCs or T cells enriched from blood (not recorded which). The receptors shown here come from a woman aged 45-65 years who had recovered from COVID-19.

This chain joins TRBV7-2 and TRBJ1-5; 7 bases match TRBD1. The CDR3 runs 14 residues. V gave up 5 bases and J gave up 6 bases; unmatched junction bases: 7. The germline CDR1 and CDR2 sequences are SGHTA and FQGNSA. DNA of the CDR3: TGTGCCAGCAGCCAGACAGGGCGTCGTCAGCCCCAGCATTTT. This encodes CASSQTGRRQPQHF.

V gene TRBV19 combines with J gene TRBJ2-2; 7 bases match TRBD1. The CDR3 has 15 amino acids. J was trimmed by 5 bases and V by 5 bases; bases with no gene match: 8. Germline V CDR1 and CDR2: LNHDA, SQIVND (reference sequence). This CDR3 is CASSARQGETGELFF. CDR3 bases: TGTGCCAGTAGTGCCAGACAGGGAGAGACCGGGGAGCTGTTTTTT.

The chain links TRBV7-9 to TRBJ2-4; tentative D call: TRBD2 (6 bases). Trimming cost V 3 bases and J 10 bases, with 16 bases left between them. Germline V lookup: CDR1 SEHNR, CDR2 FQNEAQ (reference sequence). This CDR3 is 14 amino acids long. The CDR3 is CASSFVGTSQIQYF. The CDR3 DNA follows: TGTGCCAGCAGCTTCGTGGGGACTTCACAAATTCAGTACTTC.

The chain joins TRBV5-1 to TRBJ1-2; maybe TRBD1 (6 bases). The CDR3 length is 16 residues. The germline CDR1 and CDR2 sequences are SGHRS and YFSETQ. V was pared by 4 bases and J by 0 bases, with 16 bases between. The CDR3 loop is CASSPRTETTNYGYTF. The DNA of the CDR3 is TGCGCCAGCAGCCCACGGACAGAGACCACTAACTATGGCTACACCTTC.

This clone was detected a few times. The V gene is TRBV6-2 or TRBV6-3, the J gene TRBJ2-7; D perhaps matches TRBD1 (6 bases). Germline values: CDR1 MNHEY, CDR2 SVGEGT. Trimming took 2 bases from V and 2 from J, leaving 22 bases between them. The CDR3 sequence is 18 residues long. CDR3 residues: CASSYGWKNYRDPYEQYF. In DNA form, the CDR3 reads TGTGCCAGCAGTTACGGCTGGAAAAACTACAGGGACCCCTACGAGCAGTACTTC.

The chain joins TRBV3-1 (or the pseudogene TRBV3-2) to TRBJ1-6; D might be TRBD1 (5 bases). Per germline, CDR1 LGHDT and CDR2 YNNKEL (reference sequence). The CDR3 loop spans 15 amino acids. Trimming took off 4 bases at V and 5 bases at J, with 12 bases between the two ends. The CDR3 here is CASSRGGDNNSPLHF. CDR3 in DNA: TGTGCCAGCAGCCGTGGAGGGGATAATAATTCACCCCTCCACTTT.

This clone was observed a single time. The V and J genes are TRBV4-2 and TRBJ2-1; D is unclear. V shed 2 bases and J shed 9 bases, with 5 bases lying between them. Germline V lookup: CDR1 LGHNA, CDR2 YNFKEQ. This CDR3 spans 11 amino acids. DNA for the CDR3: TGTGCCAGCAGCCAACCCGGTGAGCAGTTCTTC. Its protein product is CASSQPGEQFF.

This clone has more than one count but fewer than ten. V gene TRBV5-1 combines with J gene TRBJ2-1; D call uncertain. V dropped 2 bases and J dropped 2 bases, with 5 bases sitting between them. This CDR3 has 13 residues. Per the germline V gene, CDR1 is SGHRS and CDR2 is YFSETQ. This chain's CDR3 is CASSFTAYNEQFF. CDR3 bases: TGCGCCAGCAGCTTTACAGCCTACAATGAGCAGTTCTTC.